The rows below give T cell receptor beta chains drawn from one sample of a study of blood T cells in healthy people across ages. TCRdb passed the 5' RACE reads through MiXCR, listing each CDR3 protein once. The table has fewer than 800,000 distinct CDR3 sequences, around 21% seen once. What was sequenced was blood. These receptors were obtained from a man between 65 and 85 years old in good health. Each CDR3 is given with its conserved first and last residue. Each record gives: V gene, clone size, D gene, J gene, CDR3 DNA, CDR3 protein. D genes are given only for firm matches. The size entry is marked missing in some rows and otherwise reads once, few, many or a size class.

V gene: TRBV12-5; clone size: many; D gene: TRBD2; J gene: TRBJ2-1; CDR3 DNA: TGTGCTAGTGGTTTAGGGGGACTAGCGGGAGGGCCCTACAATGAGCAGTTCTTC; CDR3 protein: CASGLGGLAGGPYNEQFF
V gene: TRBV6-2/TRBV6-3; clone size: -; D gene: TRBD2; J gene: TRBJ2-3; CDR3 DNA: TGTGCCACCCAGGGCACTAGCGGCCTCTCGGGGACGCAGTATTTT; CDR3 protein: CATQGTSGLSGTQYF
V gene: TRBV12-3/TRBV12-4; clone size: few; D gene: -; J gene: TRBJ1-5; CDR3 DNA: TGTGCCAGCAGTTTAGCGCGGGGGGTTCAGCCCCAGCATTTT; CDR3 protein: CASSLARGVQPQHF
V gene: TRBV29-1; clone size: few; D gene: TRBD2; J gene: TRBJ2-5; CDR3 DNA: TGCAGCGTTTTACTAGCGGGAGGAGAGACCCAGTACTTC; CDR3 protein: CSVLLAGGETQYF
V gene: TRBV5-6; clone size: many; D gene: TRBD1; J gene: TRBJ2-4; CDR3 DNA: TGTGCCAGCACCTCAGGGACAGGGGGTTATTTGGCCAAAAACATTCAGTACTTC; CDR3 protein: CASTSGTGGYLAKNIQYF
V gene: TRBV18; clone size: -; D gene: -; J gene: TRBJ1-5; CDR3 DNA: TGTGCCAGCTCACCAGCAGATAGCAATCAGCCCCAGCATTTT; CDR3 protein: CASSPADSNQPQHF
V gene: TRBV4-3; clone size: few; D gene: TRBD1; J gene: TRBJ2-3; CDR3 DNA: TGCGCCAGCAGCTGGGGACAGGGGGAATCTAATACGCAGTATTTT; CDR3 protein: CASSWGQGESNTQYF
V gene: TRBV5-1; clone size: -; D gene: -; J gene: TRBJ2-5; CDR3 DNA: TGCGCCAGCAGCTTGTGGCAGGGCGACCCCCAAGAGACCCAGTACTTC; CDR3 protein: CASSLWQGDPQETQYF
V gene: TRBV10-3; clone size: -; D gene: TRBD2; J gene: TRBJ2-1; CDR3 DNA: TGTGCCATCAGCAGACTAGCGGGAGTTTCGGGCTACAATGAGCAGTTCTTC; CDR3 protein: CAISRLAGVSGYNEQFF
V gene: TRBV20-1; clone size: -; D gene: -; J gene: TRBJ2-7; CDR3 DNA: TGCAGTGCTAGAGATCTTCGGAAAGGGGCCTACGAGCAGTACTTC; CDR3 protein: CSARDLRKGAYEQYF
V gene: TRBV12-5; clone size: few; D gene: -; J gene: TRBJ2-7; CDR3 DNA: TGTGCTAGTGGCAAAACTACCCTCTTTTCTTACGAGCAGTACTTC; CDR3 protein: CASGKTTLFSYEQYF
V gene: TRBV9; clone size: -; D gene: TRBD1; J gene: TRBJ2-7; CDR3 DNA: TGTGCCAGCAGCGTAGCGGAACAGGGGGGTTACGAGCAGTACTTC; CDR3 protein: CASSVAEQGGYEQYF
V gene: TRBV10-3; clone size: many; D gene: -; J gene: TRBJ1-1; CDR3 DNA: TGTGCCGCGCGGGGTCTTGAAGCTTTCTTT; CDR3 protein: CAARGLEAFF
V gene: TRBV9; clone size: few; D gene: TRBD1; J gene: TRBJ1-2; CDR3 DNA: TGTGCCAGCAGCGGATCCGGGACAGGGGCTTCGGGCTACACCTTC; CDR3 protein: CASSGSGTGASGYTF
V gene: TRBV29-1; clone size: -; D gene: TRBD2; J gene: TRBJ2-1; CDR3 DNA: TGCAGCGTGGAACCTAGCGGAGGTTCATATGAGCAGTTCTTC; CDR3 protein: CSVEPSGGSYEQFF